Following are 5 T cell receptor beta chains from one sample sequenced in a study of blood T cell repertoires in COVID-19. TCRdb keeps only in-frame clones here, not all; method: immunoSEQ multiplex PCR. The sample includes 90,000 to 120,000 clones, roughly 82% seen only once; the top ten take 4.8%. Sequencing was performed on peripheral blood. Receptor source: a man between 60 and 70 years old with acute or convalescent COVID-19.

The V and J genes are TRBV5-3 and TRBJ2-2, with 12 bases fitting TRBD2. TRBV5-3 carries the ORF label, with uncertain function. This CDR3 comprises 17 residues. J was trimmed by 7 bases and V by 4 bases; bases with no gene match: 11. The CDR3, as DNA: TGTGCCAGAAGCCTCGGGGCTAGCGGGAGGGCCAGCGGGGAGCTGTTTTTT. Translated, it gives CARSLGASGRASGELFF.

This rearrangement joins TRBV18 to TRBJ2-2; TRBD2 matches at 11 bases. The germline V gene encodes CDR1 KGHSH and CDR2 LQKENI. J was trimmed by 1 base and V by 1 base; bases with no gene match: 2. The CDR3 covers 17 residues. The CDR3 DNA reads TGTGCCAGCTCACCACAGGGACTAGCGGTGAACACCGGGGAGCTGTTTTTT. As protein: CASSPQGLAVNTGELFF.

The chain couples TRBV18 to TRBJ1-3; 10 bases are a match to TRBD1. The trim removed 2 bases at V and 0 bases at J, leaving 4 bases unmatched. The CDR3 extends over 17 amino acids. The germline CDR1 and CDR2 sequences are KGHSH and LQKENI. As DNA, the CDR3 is TGTGCCAGCTCACCATCCGGGACAGGGGTCTCTGGAAACACCATATATTTT. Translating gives CASSPSGTGVSGNTIYF.

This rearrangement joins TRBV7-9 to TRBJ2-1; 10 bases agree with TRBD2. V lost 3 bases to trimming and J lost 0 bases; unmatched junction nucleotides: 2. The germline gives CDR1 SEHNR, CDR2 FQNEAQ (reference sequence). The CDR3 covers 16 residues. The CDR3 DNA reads TGTGCCAGCAGCTTTCGACTAGCGGGCTCCTACAATGAGCAGTTCTTC. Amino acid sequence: CASSFRLAGSYNEQFF. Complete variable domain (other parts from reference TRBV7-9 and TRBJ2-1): DTGVSQNPRHKITKRGQNVTFRCDPISEHNRLYWYRQTLGQGPEFLTYFQNEAQLEKSRLLSDRFSAERPKGSFSTLEIQRTEQGDSAMYLCASSFRLAGSYNEQFFGPGTRLTVL.

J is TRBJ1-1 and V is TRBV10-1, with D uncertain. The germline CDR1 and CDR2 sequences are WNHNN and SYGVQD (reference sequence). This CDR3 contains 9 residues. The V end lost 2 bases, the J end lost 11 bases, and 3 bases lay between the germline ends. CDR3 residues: CASSEQAFF. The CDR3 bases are TGCGCCAGCAGTGAGCAGGCTTTCTTT.